This is a list of T cell receptor beta chains from one sample in a study of PD-L1 blockade in urothelial cancer. Only in-frame clones appear in the TCRdb table, and some are missing; sequencing was by immunoSEQ multiplex PCR. The sample holds 90,000 to 120,000 clones, 70% to 90% seen once. Sequenced material: PBMCs, taken around atezolizumab (anti-PD-L1) treatment. These receptor sequences come from a man between 50 and 59 years old with urothelial cancer. Each CDR3 is given with its conserved first and last residue. Fields, in order: CDR3 DNA, CDR3 protein, J gene, V gene, clone size, D gene. D genes are given only for firm matches. Size is stated for part of the rows, as once, few or many counts, or as a class when the clone is expanded.

TGTGCCAGCAGCTTCCGACAGGGACTAGCGGGAGGAGAGACCCAGTACTTC | CASSFRQGLAGGETQYF | TRBJ2-5 | TRBV7-2 | NA | TRBD2
TGTGCCAGCAGCGTAGTGTCGACACCGGGATCTGGAAACACCATATATTTT | CASSVVSTPGSGNTIYF | TRBJ1-3 | TRBV9 | NA | NA
TGTGCCAGCAGTTATCTCGGGATCCATAATTCACCCCTCCACTTT | CASSYLGIHNSPLHF | TRBJ1-6 | TRBV6-6 | once | NA
TGTGCCAGCAGCTTACAAACGTCAGGGGTAAGCAATCAGCCCCAGCATTTT | CASSLQTSGVSNQPQHF | TRBJ1-5 | TRBV13 | NA | NA
TGTGCCAGCAGTGGCAGAGGGGGGGCGCCCACTGAAGCTTTCTTT | CASSGRGGAPTEAFF | TRBJ1-1 | TRBV2 | NA | NA
TGTGCCAGCAGTTTAAAGACAGGGATTGGGAGCAATCAGCCCCAGCATTTT | CASSLKTGIGSNQPQHF | TRBJ1-5 | TRBV28 | NA | TRBD1
TGTGCCAGTAGCCGACAGCCCTATAGCAATCAGCCCCAGCATTTT | CASSRQPYSNQPQHF | TRBJ1-5 | TRBV19 | NA | NA
TGTGCCAGCAGCTTAGTCAGGGGGCGAGAGACCCAGTACTTC | CASSLVRGRETQYF | TRBJ2-5 | TRBV7-2 | NA | TRBD1
TGTGCCAGTAGTAATCTAGGAGGGGAAAAACTGTTTTTT | CASSNLGGEKLFF | TRBJ1-4 | TRBV19 | NA | NA
TGTGCCAGCTCACCACCGATTCAGGGTACCAATTCACCCCTCCACTTT | CASSPPIQGTNSPLHF | TRBJ1-6 | TRBV18 | NA | NA
TGTGCCAGCAAGCCCCCCCAGCGGGATCACGAGCAGTACTTC | CASKPPQRDHEQYF | TRBJ2-7 | TRBV5-6 | once | TRBD2
TGTGCCAGCGGAGCTGGGGAGAACTACGAGCAGTACTTC | CASGAGENYEQYF | TRBJ2-7 | TRBV6-1 | few | NA
TGCGCCAGCAGCTTGGGGGCCACTAGGGAAAATGAGCAGTTCTTC | CASSLGATRENEQFF | TRBJ2-1 | TRBV5-1 | NA | NA
TGTGCCAGCAGTTTGGGTCGGACAGGTCTTCAAGAGACCCAGTACTTC | CASSLGRTGLQETQYF | TRBJ2-5 | TRBV28 | NA | TRBD1
TGTGCCAGCAGCTTGAGACAAGAGACCCAGTACTTC | CASSLRQETQYF | TRBJ2-5 | TRBV28 | NA | NA
TGTGCCAGCAGTTACATTAGAGGGCTACGCTACGAGCAGTACTTC | CASSYIRGLRYEQYF | TRBJ2-7 | TRBV6-6 | few | NA
TGTGCCAGCACTACAGGGGGCGAGGCCTACGAGCAGTACTTC | CASTTGGEAYEQYF | TRBJ2-7 | TRBV28 | NA | TRBD1